The rows below give T cell receptor beta chains drawn from one sample of a study of OX40 agonist ivuxolimab in advanced cancers. The protocol was immunoSEQ multiplex PCR, while the TCRdb copy is restricted to in-frame clones and leaves out a portion. Here the sample spans tens of thousands of clones, about 80% being singletons. Sequences were derived from CD4+ or CD8+ T cells sorted from blood, sampled in a trial of the OX40 agonist ivuxolimab. The receptors here all came from an adult with an advanced solid tumor such as melanoma, head and neck, liver or kidney cancer. Each CDR3 is given with its conserved first and last residue. Each record gives: J gene, V gene, CDR3 protein.

>TRBJ1-5|TRBV19
CATSYLGLNQPQHF
>TRBJ1-2|TRBV9
CASSVDEGRHGYTF
>TRBJ1-2|TRBV19
CASSMRGPGGYTF
>TRBJ2-1|TRBV6-6
CASSYSYNEQFF
>TRBJ1-1|TRBV6-6
CASRRSGPGGEAFF
>TRBJ1-2|TRBV5-1
CASSGTGGLQYGYTF
>TRBJ2-3|TRBV11-3
CASSWGTGTSGSADTQYF
>TRBJ1-2|TRBV5-6
CASSHPAGTYGYTF
>TRBJ2-1|TRBV9
CASSVDPSFNEQFF
>TRBJ2-3|TRBV11-3
CASSLGMSTDTQYF
>TRBJ1-2|TRBV10-3
CAISEAGDNYGYTF
>TRBJ2-2|TRBV5-1
CASSLRDAGELFF
>TRBJ1-1|TRBV30
CAWRRQSNTEAFF
>TRBJ2-5|TRBV9
CASSPPWAGETQYF
>TRBJ2-7|TRBV11-3
CASSYMRKYSYEQYF
>TRBJ2-1|TRBV7-3
CASSRAERGGSYNEQFF
>TRBJ1-1|TRBV4-1
CASSQLTGGNTEAFF
>TRBJ2-7|TRBV6-5
CASSGPSTGLNEQYF
>TRBJ2-5|TRBV11-2
CASSFNIYTQETQYF
>TRBJ2-7|TRBV6-1
CASSTGESTYEQYF
>TRBJ1-5|TRBV4-1
CASSQGLTGGYLNQLQHF
>TRBJ2-7|TRBV4-1
CASSQAPLYTYEQYF
>TRBJ2-7|TRBV11-3
CASSADNEQYF
>TRBJ1-2|TRBV7-2
CASSPYQNRDYGYTF